The entry that follows covers one TCR beta chain sequence. This sample was taken from a study of T cell changes during pregnancy in multiple sclerosis. Method: immunoSEQ multiplex PCR; TCRdb's copy keeps in-frame clones and lacks some. The sample lists tens of thousands of clones, approximately 90% occurring once. The sample here was CD4+ T cells from peripheral blood mononuclear cells, taken before pregnancy. The source is a female donor with multiple sclerosis, enrolled in a pregnancy study.

In DNA, the CDR3 is TGTGCCAGCAGGAGGATAGCGGGCCTACCGGGGGATACGCAGTATTTT. This sequence encodes CASRRIAGLPGDTQYF. This sequence joins TRBV27 and TRBJ2-3, with 7 bases aligning to TRBD2. This CDR3 contains 16 residues. In germline, CDR1 is MNHEY, CDR2 SMNVEV (reference sequence). Germline trimming cut 6 bases from V and 6 bases from J; bases unmatched to any gene: 15.